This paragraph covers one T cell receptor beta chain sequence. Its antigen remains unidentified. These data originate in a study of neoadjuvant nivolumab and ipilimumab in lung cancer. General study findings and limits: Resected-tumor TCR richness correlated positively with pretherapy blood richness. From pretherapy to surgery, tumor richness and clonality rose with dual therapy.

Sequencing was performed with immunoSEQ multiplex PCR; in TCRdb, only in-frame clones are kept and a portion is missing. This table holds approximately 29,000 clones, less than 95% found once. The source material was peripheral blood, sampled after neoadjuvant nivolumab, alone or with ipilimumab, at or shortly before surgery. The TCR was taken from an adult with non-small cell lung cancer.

CDR3 DNA sequence: TGCGCCAGCAGTGTAGGGGGGAGCACAGATACGCAGTATTTT. This sequence encodes CASSVGGSTDTQYF. J is TRBJ2-3 and V is TRBV5-1, with D perhaps given as TRBD1 or TRBD2 (6 bases each). Germline CDR1 is SGHRS and CDR2 is YFSETQ. V was trimmed by 5 bases and J by 0 bases, leaving 10 bases between them. The CDR3 contains 14 residues.